This is a list of T cell receptor beta chains from one sample in a study of T cells in Graves' hyperthyroidism and ophthalmopathy. TCRdb re-called the multiplex PCR reads through MiXCR, storing one row per CDR3 protein. The sample gives about 690,000 distinct CDR3 sequences, roughly a sixth of which show up once; 15% to 18% is in the top ten. The specimen was blood. The receptors stem from a man over 45 with Graves' hyperthyroidism. CDR3s include the opening cysteine and the closing phenylalanine or tryptophan.

v_call	j_call	cdr3_aa
TRBV5-1	TRBJ2-3	CASSLDRITDTQYF
TRBV4-1	TRBJ1-2	CASSQVWLVLNYGYTF
TRBV6-2/TRBV6-3	TRBJ1-5	CASSYLGQGQPQHF
TRBV10-3	TRBJ1-2	CAISEISGGINYGYTF
TRBV11-2	TRBJ2-1	CASSLGWGKDEQFF
TRBV20-1	TRBJ1-2	CSAVRVNLGTGGDGYTF
TRBV24-1	TRBJ2-2	CATSDRDKTGELFF
TRBV7-9	TRBJ2-2	CASKGGVGNTGELFF
TRBV7-3	TRBJ2-1	CASSLSPARNEQFF
TRBV7-3	TRBJ2-3	CASSPGSPFDTQYF
TRBV10-3	TRBJ1-4	CASDPGSGDKLFF
TRBV10-3	TRBJ2-2	CAISRNTGELFF
TRBV12-3/TRBV12-4	TRBJ2-7	CASSPRGTGFTYEQYF
TRBV30	TRBJ2-1	CAWSPLGAGGAGEQFF
TRBV20-1	TRBJ1-1	CSARKTGRNTEAFF
TRBV20-1	TRBJ2-1	CSASLAGGRNEQFF
TRBV20-1	TRBJ2-7	CSASAGRSYEQYF
TRBV24-1	TRBJ2-1	CATSTSGNHNEQFF
TRBV19	TRBJ2-7	CASSIVGQGASEQYF
TRBV28	TRBJ1-1	CASSRATLPTEAFF
TRBV20-1	TRBJ2-1	CSARGRETYNEQFF
TRBV7-9	TRBJ2-3	CASSKGQGLDTQYF
TRBV12-3/TRBV12-4	TRBJ1-5	CASSAIAGFQPQHF
TRBV7-2	TRBJ2-3	CASSERASGRLAPTDTQYF
TRBV28	TRBJ2-1	CASGTYGTGILNEQFF
TRBV27	TRBJ1-5	CASSLSFEFGSQPQHF
TRBV11-2	TRBJ2-5	CASSSRDRQTQYF
TRBV3-1	TRBJ1-4	CASSFQTGAEKLFF